This record looks at one T cell receptor beta chain sequence and its context. Antigen: not known. Original analysis: With immunoSEQ giving junction-only sequences and no quality scores, filtering differed. Assay used: immunoSEQ multiplex PCR; TCRdb lists only in-frame clones, some missing. D and trimming come from the DNA, and the V and J calls and clone size come from that table. The profile shows approximately 600,000 clones, approximately 95% of them singletons. This entry comes from a study of shared clonotypes between healthy human individuals. Study overall: Donors were a couple of women and three men aged 18 to 49.

General study points: When naive CD4 clonotypes were compared across several donors, 5% to 5.5% were shared. Estimated clonotype richness was generally higher in naive than memory subsets.

The CDR3 totals 15 residues. The germline gives CDR1 SGHTA, CDR2 FQGNSA. J gave up 3 bases and V 4 bases, and 8 bases lay outside the gene matches. Naive CD8 populations comprised CD45RO-negative cells positively selected for CCR7, excluding terminally differentiated effector memory CD45RA+ cells. The sample taken for sequencing was naive CD8+ T cells sorted from blood. The chain has TRBV7-2 and TRBJ2-7; 8 bases align to TRBD2. This receptor was taken from a woman in her 30s in good health. The CDR3 sequence is CASSSLAGGIYEQYF. CDR3 DNA sequence: TGTGCCAGCAGCTCCTTGGCGGGAGGTATCTACGAGCAGTACTTC.